The present TCR beta chain was sequenced within a study of T cells after yellow fever vaccination. Study-level findings and limits: Relatively few clonotypes were ones that appeared in both CD4 and CD8 compartments. Clones that expanded after primary vaccination mostly reappeared after the booster (just over 95% CD4, 70% to 90% CD8).

This clonotype was seen many times. What it recognizes is unknown. The CDR3 length is 12 residues. The V and J ends lost 7 bases and 5 bases, in that order; junction bases with no gene match: 6. In germline, CDR1 is SQVTM, CDR2 ANQGSEA. Template switching by 5'RACE produced TCR cDNA, adding a universal primer site and UMIs. TCRdb processed the 5' RACE reads anew with MiXCR; each CDR3 protein has one entry. The sample lists 300,000 to 350,000 distinct CDR3 sequences; roughly 4.3% were seen once. This sequence joins TRBV29-1 and TRBJ1-1; 8 nucleotides match TRBD1. The source is a man aged 18 to 35 who received the YFV17D yellow fever vaccine. This specimen consisted of PBMCs, obtained 15 days after the yellow fever booster vaccination. The CDR3 DNA follows: TGCAGCGGGGGGACAGGAGGAACTGAAGCTTTCTTT. This gives the protein CSGGTGGTEAFF.